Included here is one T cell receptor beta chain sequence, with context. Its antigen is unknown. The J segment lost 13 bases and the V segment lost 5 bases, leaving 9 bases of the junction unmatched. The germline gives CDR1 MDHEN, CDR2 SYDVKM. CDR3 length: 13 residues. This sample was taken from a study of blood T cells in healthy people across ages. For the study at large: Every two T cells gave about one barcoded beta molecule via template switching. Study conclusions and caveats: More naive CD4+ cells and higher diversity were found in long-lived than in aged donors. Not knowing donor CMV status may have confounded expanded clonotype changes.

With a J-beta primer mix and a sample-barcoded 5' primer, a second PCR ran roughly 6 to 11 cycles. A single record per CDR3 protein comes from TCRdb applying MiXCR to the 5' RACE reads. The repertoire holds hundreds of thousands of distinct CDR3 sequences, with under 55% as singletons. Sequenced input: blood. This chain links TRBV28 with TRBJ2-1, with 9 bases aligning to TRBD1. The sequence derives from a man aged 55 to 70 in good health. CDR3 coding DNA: TGTGCCAGCAGTGACAGGGGGAGAGAGACCCAGTTCTTC. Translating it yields CASSDRGRETQFF.